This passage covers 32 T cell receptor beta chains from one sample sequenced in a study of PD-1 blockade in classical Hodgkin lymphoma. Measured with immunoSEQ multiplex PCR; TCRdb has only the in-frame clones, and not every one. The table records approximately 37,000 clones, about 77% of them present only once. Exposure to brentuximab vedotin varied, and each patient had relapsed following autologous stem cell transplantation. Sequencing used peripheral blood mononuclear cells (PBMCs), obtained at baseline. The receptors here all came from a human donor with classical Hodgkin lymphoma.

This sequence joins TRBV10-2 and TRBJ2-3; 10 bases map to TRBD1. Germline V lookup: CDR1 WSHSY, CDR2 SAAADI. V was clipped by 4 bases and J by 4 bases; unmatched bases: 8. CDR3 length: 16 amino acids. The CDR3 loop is CASSGAGQGLSDTQYF. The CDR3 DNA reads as TGCGCCAGCAGTGGCGCGGGACAGGGGTTGTCAGATACGCAGTATTTT.

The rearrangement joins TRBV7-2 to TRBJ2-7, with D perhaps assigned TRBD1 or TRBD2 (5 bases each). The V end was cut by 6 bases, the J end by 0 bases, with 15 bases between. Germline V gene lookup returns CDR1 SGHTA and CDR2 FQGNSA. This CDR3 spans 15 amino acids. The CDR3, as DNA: TGTGCCAGCAGGGGAATTCGGGACGGCTCCTACGAGCAGTACTTC. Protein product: CASRGIRDGSYEQYF. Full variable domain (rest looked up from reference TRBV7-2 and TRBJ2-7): GAGVSQSPSNKVTEKGKDVELRCDPISGHTALYWYRQSLGQGLEFLIYFQGNSAPDKSGLPSDRFSAERTGGSVSTLTIQRTQQEDSAVYLCASRGIRDGSYEQYFGPGTRLTVT.

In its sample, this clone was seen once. CDR3 in amino acids: CASSLATSGGAADTQYF. CDR3 in DNA: TGTGCCAGCAGCTTAGCTACCAGCGGGGGGGCGGCAGATACGCAGTATTTT. The chain is built from TRBV7-6 and TRBJ2-3; 10 bases match TRBD2. Unmatched junction bases numbered 7, after V lost 0 bases and J lost 4 bases. This CDR3 region has 17 residues. Germline V lookup: CDR1 SGHVS, CDR2 FNYEAQ.

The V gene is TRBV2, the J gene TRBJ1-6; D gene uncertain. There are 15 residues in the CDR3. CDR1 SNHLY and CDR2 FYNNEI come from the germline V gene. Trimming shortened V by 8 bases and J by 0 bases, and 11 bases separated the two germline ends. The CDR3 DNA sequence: TGTGCCAGCGGGCTGTCGGACTCCTATAATTCACCCCTCCACTTT. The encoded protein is CASGLSDSYNSPLHF. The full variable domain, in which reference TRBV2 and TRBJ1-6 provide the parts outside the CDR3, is EPEVTQTPSHQVTQMGQEVILRCVPISNHLYFYWYRQILGQKVEFLVSFYNNEISEKSEIFDDQFSVERPDGSNFTLKIRSTKLEDSAMYFCASGLSDSYNSPLHFGNGTRLTVT.

DNA of the CDR3: TGCGCCAGCAGGACAGGGTTATTTCTCCCTAATGAAAAACTGTTTTTT. This translates into CASRTGLFLPNEKLFF. V usage is TRBV5-1 and J usage is TRBJ1-4; 7 bases fit TRBD1. V lost 5 bases to trimming and J lost 3 bases; unmatched junction nucleotides: 10. The CDR3 sequence is 16 residues long. Germline V gene data show CDR1 as SGHRS and CDR2 as YFSETQ.

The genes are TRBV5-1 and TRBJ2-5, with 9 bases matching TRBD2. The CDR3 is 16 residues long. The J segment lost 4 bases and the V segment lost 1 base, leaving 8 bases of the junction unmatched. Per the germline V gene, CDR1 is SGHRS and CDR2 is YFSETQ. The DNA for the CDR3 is TGCGCCAGCAGCTTGTATCGAGCGGGGGGTTCAGAGACCCAGTACTTC. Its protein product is CASSLYRAGGSETQYF.

CDR3 sequence reads: CASTSTGGQGGYGYTF. CDR3 sequence (DNA): TGTGCCAGTACCTCAACCGGGGGACAGGGGGGTTATGGCTACACCTTC. The rearrangement links TRBV19 to TRBJ1-2; 11 bases line up with TRBD1. Trimming took 7 bases from V and 5 from J; bases not matched to a gene: 12. Germline V lookup: CDR1 LNHDA, CDR2 SQIVND (reference sequence). The CDR3 length is 16 residues.

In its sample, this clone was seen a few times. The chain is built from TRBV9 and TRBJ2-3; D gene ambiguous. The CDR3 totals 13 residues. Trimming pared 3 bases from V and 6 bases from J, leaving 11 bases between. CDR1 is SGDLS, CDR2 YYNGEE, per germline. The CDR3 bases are TGTGCCAGCAGCGCATTGACGTGGGATACGCAGTATTTT. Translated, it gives CASSALTWDTQYF.

CDR3 in amino acids: CASSIGRAGELFF. The CDR3 DNA reads as TGCGCCAGCAGCATAGGACGGGCCGGGGAGCTGTTTTTT. V usage is TRBV5-1 and J usage is TRBJ2-2, with no clear D. This CDR3 has 13 residues. Trimming shortened V by 4 bases and J by 6 bases, and 10 bases separated the two germline ends. CDR1 SGHRS and CDR2 YFSETQ come from the germline V gene.

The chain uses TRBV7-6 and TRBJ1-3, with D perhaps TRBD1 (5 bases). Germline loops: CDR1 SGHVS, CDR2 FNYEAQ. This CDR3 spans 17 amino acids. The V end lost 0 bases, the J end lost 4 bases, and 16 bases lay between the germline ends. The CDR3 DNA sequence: TGTGCCAGCAGCTTAGCGGCACCTACAGGATCCGGAAACACCATATATTTT. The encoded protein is CASSLAAPTGSGNTIYF.

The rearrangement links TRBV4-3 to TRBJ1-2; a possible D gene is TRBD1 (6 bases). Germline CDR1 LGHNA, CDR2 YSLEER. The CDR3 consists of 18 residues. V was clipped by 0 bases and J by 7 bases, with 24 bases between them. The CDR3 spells CASSQDRNSGAGEGGYTF. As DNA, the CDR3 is TGCGCCAGCAGCCAAGATAGGAACTCCGGGGCAGGGGAGGGTGGCTACACCTTC.

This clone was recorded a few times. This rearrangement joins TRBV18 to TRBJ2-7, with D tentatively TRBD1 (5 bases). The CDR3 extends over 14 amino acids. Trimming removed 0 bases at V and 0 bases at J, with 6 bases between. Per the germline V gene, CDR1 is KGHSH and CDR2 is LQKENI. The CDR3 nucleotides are TGTGCCAGCTCACCACCTACAGGCTCCTACGAGCAGTACTTC. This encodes CASSPPTGSYEQYF.

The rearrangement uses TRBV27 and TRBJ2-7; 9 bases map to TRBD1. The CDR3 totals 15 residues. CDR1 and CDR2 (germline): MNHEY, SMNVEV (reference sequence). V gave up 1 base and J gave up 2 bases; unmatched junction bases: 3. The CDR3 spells CASSLYRQGAYEQYF. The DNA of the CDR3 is TGTGCCAGCAGTTTATACCGACAGGGGGCCTACGAGCAGTACTTC.

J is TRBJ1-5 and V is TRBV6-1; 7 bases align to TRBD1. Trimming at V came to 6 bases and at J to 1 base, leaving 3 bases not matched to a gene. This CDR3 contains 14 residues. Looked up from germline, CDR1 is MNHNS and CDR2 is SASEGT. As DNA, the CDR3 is TGTGCCAGCAGGACAGGGAACAGCAATCAGCCCCAGCATTTT. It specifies CASRTGNSNQPQHF.

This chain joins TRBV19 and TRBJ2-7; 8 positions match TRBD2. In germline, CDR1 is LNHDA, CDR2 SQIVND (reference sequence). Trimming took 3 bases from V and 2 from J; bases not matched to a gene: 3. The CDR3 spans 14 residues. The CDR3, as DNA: TGTGCCAGTAGTATGGCCGGGGGGGCCTACGAGCAGTACTTC. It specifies CASSMAGGAYEQYF.

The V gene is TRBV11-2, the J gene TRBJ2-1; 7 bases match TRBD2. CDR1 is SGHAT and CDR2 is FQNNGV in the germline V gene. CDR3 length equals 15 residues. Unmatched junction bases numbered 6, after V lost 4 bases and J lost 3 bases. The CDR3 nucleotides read TGTGCCAGCAGCTGGATCGGGGGGAACTACAATGAGCAGTTCTTC. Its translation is CASSWIGGNYNEQFF. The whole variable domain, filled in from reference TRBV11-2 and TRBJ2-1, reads EAGVAQSPRYKIIEKRQSVAFWCNPISGHATLYWYQQILGQGPKLLIQFQNNGVVDDSQLPKDRFSAERLKGVDSTLKIQPAKLEDSAVYLCASSWIGGNYNEQFFGPGTRLTVL.

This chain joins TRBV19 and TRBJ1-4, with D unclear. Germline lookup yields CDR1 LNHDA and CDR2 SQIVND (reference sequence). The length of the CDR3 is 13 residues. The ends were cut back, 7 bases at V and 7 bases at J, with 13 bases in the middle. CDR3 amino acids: CASKSGPGEKLFF. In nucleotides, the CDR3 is TGTGCCAGTAAAAGTGGGCCGGGTGAAAAACTGTTTTTT.

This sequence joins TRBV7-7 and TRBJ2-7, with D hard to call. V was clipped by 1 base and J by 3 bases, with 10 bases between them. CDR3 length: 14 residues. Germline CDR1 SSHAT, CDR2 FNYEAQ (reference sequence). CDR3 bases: TGTGCCAGCAGCTTAGAGCCAGGCAGCTACGAGCAGTACTTC. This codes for CASSLEPGSYEQYF.

CDR3 protein: CASSSGGTHYEQYF. CDR3 coding DNA: TGTGCCAGCAGTTCCGGGGGGACCCACTACGAGCAGTACTTC. The rearrangement links TRBV6-5 to TRBJ2-7; TRBD2 matches at 7 bases. The CDR3 has 14 amino acids. V lost 4 bases to trimming and J lost 3 bases; unmatched junction nucleotides: 6. Germline V CDR1 and CDR2: MNHEY, SVGAGI.

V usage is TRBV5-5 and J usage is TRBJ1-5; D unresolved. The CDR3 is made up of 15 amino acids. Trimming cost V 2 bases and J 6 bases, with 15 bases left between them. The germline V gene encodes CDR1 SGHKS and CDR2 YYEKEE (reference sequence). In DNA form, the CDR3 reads TGTGCCAGCAGCTTCCACCCTCTTCGGGGTCAGCCCCAGCATTTT. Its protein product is CASSFHPLRGQPQHF.

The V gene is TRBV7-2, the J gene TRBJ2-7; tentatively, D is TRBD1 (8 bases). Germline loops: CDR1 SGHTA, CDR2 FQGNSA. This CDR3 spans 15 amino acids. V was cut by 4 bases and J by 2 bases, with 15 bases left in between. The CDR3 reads CASSYRGGFPYEQYF. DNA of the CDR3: TGTGCCAGCAGCTACAGGGGGGGGTTCCCCTACGAGCAGTACTTC.

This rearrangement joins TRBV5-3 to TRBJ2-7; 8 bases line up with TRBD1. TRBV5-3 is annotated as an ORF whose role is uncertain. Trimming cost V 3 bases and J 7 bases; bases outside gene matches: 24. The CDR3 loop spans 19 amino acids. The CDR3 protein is CARSYSRTGLWGSAREQYF. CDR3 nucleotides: TGTGCCAGAAGCTATTCGCGGACAGGGCTTTGGGGGTCCGCGAGGGAGCAGTACTTC.

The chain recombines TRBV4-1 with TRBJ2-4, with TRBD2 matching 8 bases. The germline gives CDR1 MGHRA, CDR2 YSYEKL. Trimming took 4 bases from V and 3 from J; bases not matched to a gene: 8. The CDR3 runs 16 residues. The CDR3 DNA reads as TGCGCCAGCAGCCGCGCGGGGGGAACGGGCAAAAACATTCAGTACTTC. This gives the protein CASSRAGGTGKNIQYF.

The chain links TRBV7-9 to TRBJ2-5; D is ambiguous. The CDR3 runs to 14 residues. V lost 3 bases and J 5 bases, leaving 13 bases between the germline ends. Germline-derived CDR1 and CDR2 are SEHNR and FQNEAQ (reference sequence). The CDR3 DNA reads TGTGCCAGCAGCTTTGCAGGTGGTGGGGAGACCCAGTACTTC. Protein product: CASSFAGGGETQYF. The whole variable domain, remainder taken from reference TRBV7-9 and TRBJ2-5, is DTGVSQNPRHKITKRGQNVTFRCDPISEHNRLYWYRQTLGQGPEFLTYFQNEAQLEKSRLLSDRFSAERPKGSFSTLEIQRTEQGDSAMYLCASSFAGGGETQYFGPGTRLLVL.

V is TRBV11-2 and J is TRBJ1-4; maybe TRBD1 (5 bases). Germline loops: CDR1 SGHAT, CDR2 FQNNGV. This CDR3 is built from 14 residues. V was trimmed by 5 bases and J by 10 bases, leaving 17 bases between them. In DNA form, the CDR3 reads TGTGCCAGCAGCCCTCGTTCGGGGCCCGGAAAACTGTTTTTT. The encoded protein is CASSPRSGPGKLFF.

CDR3 loop: CASSQDSNKYGYTF. CDR3 DNA sequence: TGCGCCAGCAGCCAAGACTCAAACAAATATGGCTACACCTTC. The genes are TRBV4-1 and TRBJ1-2; the D is unclear. Trimming removed 0 bases at V and 5 bases at J, with 10 bases between. Germline lookup yields CDR1 MGHRA and CDR2 YSYEKL. There are 14 residues in the CDR3.

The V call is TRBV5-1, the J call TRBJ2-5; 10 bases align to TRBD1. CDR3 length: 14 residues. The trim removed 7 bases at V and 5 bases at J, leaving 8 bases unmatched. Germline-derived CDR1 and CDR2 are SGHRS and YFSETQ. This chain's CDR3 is CASGTGEVGETQYF. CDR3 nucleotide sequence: TGCGCCAGCGGGACAGGGGAAGTAGGGGAGACCCAGTACTTC.

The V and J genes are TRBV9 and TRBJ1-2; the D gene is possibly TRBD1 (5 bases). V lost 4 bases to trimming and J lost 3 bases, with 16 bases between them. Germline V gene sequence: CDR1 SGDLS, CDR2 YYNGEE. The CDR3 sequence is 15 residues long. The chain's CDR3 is CASSQWDGPYYGYTF. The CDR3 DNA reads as TGTGCCAGCAGCCAATGGGACGGACCCTACTATGGCTACACCTTC.

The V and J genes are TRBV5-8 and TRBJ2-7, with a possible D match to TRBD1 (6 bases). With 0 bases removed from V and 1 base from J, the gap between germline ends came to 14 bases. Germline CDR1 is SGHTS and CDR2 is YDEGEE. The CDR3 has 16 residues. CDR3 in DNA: TGTGCCAGCAGCTTGGAGGGGGTCAGGAGGTCCTACGAGCAGTACTTC. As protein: CASSLEGVRRSYEQYF.

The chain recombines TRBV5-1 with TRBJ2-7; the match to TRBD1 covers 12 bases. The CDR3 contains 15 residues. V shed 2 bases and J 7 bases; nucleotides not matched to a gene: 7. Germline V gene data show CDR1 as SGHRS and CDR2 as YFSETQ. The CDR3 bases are TGCGCCAGCAGCTTCCCGGGACAGGGGGCAAATGAGCAGTACTTC. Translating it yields CASSFPGQGANEQYF.

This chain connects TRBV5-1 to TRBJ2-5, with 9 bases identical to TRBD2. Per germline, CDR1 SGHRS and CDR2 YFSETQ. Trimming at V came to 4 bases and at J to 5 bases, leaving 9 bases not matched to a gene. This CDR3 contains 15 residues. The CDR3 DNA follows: TGCGCCAGCAGCAAGGGCGGGGGGGCCCCTGAGACCCAGTACTTC. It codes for CASSKGGGAPETQYF. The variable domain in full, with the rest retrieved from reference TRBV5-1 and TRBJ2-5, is KAGVTQTPRYLIKTRGQQVTLSCSPISGHRSVSWYQQTPGQGLQFLFEYFSETQRNKGNFPGRFSGRQFSNSRSEMNVSTLELGDSALYLCASSKGGGAPETQYFGPGTRLLVL.

In DNA, the CDR3 is TGTGCCAGTAGTATGTGGGTCGCGGGGTCGGAGACCCAGTACTTC. It yields the protein CASSMWVAGSETQYF. This chain joins TRBV19 and TRBJ2-5; a weak D match, TRBD2 (6 bases). In germline, CDR1 is LNHDA, CDR2 SQIVND (reference sequence). The V end lost 3 bases, the J end lost 5 bases, and 16 bases lay between the germline ends. The length of the CDR3 is 15 residues.